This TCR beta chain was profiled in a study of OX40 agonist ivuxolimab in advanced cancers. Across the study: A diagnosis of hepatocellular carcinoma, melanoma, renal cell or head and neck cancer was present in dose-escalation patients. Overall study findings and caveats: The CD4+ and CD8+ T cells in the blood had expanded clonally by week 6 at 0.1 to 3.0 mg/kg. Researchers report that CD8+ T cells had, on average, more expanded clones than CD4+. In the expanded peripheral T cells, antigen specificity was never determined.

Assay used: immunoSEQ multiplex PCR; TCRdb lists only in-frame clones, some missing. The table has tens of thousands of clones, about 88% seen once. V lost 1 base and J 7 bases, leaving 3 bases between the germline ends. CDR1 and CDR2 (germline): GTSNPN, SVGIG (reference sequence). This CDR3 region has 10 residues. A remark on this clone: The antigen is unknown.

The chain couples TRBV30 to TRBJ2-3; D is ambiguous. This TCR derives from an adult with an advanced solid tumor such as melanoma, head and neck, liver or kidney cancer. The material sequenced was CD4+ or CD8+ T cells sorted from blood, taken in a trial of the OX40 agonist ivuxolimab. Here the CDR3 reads CAWSDYTQYF. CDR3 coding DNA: TGTGCCTGGAGTGACTATACGCAGTATTTT.